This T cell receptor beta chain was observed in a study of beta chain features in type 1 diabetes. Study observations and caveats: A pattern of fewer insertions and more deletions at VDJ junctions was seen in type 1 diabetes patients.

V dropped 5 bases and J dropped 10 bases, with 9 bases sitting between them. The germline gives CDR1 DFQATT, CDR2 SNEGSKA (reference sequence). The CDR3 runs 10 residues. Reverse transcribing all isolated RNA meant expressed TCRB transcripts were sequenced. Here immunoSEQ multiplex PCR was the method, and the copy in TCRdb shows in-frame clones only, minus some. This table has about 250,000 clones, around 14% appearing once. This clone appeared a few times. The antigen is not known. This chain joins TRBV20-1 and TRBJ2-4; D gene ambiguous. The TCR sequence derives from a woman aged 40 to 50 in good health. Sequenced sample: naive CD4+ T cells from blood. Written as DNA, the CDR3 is TGCAGTGCTGGGCCCCAGATTCAGTACTTC. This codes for CSAGPQIQYF.